This TCR beta chain was captured by sequencing in a study of cytomegalovirus exposure and HLA in healthy donors. The PCR was carried out with 60 Vbeta primers and 13 Jbeta primers. Produced via immunoSEQ multiplex PCR; TCRdb's table is partial and in-frame only. This table holds under 150,000 clones, about 80% found once. Study results and limitations: Within a later analysis, the majority of CMV-associated TCR beta chains appeared HLA-restricted. While the bulk of TCR sequences proved rare, some public TCRs turned up in many donors.

Of note for this clone: The antigen is unknown.

This CDR3 contains 16 residues. CDR1 and CDR2 from the germline V gene are MNHEY and SVGAGI. Trimming left V 0 bases short and J 0 bases short, with 9 bases between. This TCR was sampled from a man in his thirties or forties in good health and CMV-seropositive. Specimen: PBMCs. The V and J genes are TRBV6-5 and TRBJ2-1, with a possible D match to TRBD2 (5 bases). The CDR3 nucleotides are TGTGCCAGCAGTTACTCGGAGGAAAGCTCCTACAATGAGCAGTTCTTC. Encoded protein: CASSYSEESSYNEQFF.